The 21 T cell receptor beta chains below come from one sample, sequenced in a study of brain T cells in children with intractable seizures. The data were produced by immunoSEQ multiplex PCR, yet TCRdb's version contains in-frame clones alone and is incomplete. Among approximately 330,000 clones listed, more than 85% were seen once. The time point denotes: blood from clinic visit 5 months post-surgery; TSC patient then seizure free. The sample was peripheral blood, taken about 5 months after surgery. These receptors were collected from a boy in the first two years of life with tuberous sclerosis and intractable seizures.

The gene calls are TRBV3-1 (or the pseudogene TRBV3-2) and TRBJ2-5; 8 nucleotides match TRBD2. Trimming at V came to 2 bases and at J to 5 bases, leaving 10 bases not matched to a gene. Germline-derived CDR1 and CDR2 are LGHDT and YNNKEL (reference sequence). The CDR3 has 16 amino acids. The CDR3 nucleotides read TGTGCCAGCAGCCAACATCCGGGACTAGTCTCCGAGACCCAGTACTTC. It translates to CASSQHPGLVSETQYF.

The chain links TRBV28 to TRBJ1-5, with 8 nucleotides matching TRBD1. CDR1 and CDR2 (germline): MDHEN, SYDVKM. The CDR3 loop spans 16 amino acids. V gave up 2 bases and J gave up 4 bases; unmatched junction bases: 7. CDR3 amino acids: CASSLDTGGKNQPQHF. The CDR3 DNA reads TGTGCCAGCAGTTTAGATACAGGGGGGAAAAATCAGCCCCAGCATTTT.

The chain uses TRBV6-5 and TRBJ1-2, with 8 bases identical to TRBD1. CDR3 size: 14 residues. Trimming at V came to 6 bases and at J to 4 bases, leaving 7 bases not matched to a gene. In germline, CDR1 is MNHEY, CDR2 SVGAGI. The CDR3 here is CASRPGQDSYGYTF. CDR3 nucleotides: TGTGCCAGCAGGCCGGGACAGGATAGCTATGGCTACACCTTC.

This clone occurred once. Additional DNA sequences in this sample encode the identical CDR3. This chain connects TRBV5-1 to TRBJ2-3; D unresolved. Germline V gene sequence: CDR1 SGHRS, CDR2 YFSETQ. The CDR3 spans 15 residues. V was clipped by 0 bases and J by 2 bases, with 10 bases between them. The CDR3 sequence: CASSLDSSSTDTQYF. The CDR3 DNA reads TGCGCCAGCAGCTTGGACAGTTCTTCCACAGATACGCAGTATTTT.

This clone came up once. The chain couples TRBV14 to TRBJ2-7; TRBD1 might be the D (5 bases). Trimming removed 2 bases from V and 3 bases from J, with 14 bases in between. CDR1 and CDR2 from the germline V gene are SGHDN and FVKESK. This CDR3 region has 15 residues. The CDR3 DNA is TGTGCCAGCAGCCAAAGTGGCCAGGGTGGCTACGAGCAGTACTTC. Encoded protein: CASSQSGQGGYEQYF. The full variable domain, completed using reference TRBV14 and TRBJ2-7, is EAGVTQFPSHSVIEKGQTVTLRCDPISGHDNLYWYRRVMGKEIKFLLHFVKESKQDESGMPNNRFLAERTGGTYSTLKVQPAELEDSGVYFCASSQSGQGGYEQYFGPGTRLTVT.

The CDR3 nucleotides are TGTGCCAGCAGCTTAAAGAGGGGGACTGAAGCTTTCTTT. It translates to CASSLKRGTEAFF. The rearrangement links TRBV7-3 to TRBJ1-1; perhaps TRBD1 as D (6 bases). Trimming stripped 1 base from V and 5 bases from J, with 8 bases between. The CDR3 consists of 13 residues. Germline V gene sequence: CDR1 SGHTA, CDR2 FQGTGA.

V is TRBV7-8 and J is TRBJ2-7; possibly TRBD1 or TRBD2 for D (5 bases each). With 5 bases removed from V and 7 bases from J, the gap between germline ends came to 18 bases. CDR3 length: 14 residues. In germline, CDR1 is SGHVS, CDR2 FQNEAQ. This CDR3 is CASSPIRGGREQYF. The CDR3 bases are TGTGCCAGCAGCCCTATACGGGGCGGGCGAGAGCAGTACTTC. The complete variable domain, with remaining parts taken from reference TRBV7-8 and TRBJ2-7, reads GAGVSQSPRYKVAKRGQDVALRCDPISGHVSLFWYQQALGQGPEFLTYFQNEAQLDKSGLPSDRFFAERPEGSVSTLKIQRTQQEDSAVYLCASSPIRGGREQYFGPGTRLTVT.

CDR3 region: CASSLRGPYNSPLHF. The DNA for the CDR3 is TGTGCCAGCAGTTTGCGTGGGCCCTATAATTCACCCCTCCACTTT. The chain recombines TRBV27 with TRBJ1-6; D is ambiguous. Germline CDR1 is MNHEY and CDR2 is SMNVEV (reference sequence). Trimming pared 3 bases from V and 2 bases from J, leaving 8 bases between. The CDR3 extends over 15 amino acids.

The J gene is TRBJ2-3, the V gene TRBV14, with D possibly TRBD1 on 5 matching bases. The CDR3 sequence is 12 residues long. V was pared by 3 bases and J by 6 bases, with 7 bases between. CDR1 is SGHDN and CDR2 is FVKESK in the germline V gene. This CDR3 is CASSHGADTQYF. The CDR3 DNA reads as TGTGCCAGCAGCCATGGGGCGGATACGCAGTATTTT.

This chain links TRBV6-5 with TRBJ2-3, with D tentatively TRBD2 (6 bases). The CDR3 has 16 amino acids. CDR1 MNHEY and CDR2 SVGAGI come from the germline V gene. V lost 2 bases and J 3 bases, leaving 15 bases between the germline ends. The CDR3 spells CASSYGGLGRTDTQYF. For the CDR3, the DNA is TGTGCCAGCAGTTACGGAGGGCTCGGGCGGACAGATACGCAGTATTTT.

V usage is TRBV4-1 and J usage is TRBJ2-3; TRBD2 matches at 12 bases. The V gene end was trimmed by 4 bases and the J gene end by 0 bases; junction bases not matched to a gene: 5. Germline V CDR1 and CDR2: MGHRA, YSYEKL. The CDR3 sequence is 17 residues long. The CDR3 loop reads CASSRGLAGKSTDTQYF. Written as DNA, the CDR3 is TGCGCCAGCAGCCGCGGACTAGCGGGGAAAAGCACAGATACGCAGTATTTT.

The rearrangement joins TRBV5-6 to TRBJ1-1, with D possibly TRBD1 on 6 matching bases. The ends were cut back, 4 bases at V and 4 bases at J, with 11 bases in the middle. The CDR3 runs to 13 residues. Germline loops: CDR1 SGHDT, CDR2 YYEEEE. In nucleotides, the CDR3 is TGTGCCAGCAGCGTACAGGGACCCACTGAAGCTTTCTTT. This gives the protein CASSVQGPTEAFF.

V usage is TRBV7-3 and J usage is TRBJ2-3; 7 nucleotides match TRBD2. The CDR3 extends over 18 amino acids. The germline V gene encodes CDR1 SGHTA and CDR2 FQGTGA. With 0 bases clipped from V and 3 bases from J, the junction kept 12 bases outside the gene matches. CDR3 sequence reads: CASSLTLRENSLTDTQYF. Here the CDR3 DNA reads TGTGCCAGCAGCTTAACCTTGCGGGAGAATTCTTTGACAGATACGCAGTATTTT.

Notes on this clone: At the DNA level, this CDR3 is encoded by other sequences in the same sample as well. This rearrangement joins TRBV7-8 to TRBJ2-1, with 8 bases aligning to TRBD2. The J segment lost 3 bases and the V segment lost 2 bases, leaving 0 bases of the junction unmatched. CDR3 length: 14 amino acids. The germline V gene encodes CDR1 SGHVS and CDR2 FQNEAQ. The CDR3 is CASSLLAGYNEQFF. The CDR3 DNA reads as TGTGCCAGCAGCTTACTAGCGGGCTACAATGAGCAGTTCTTC.

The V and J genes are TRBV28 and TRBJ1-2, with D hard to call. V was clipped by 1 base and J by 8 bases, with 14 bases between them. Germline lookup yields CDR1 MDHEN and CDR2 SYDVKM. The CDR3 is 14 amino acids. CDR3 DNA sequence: TGTGCCAGCAGTTTATTTCGGGGTTCTGGGGGCTACACCTTC. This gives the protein CASSLFRGSGGYTF.

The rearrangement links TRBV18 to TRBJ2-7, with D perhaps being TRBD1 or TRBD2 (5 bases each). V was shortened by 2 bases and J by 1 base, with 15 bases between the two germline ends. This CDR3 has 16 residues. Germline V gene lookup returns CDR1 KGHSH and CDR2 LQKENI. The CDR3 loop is CASSPFGAGQSYEQYF. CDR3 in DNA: TGTGCCAGCTCACCATTCGGGGCCGGGCAATCCTACGAGCAGTACTTC.

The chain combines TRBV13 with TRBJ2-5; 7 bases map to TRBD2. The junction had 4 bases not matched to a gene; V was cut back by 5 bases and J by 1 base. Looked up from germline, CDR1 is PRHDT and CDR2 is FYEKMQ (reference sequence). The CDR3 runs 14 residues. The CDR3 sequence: CASSQAGIQETQYF. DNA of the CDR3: TGTGCCAGCAGCCAAGCGGGGATCCAAGAGACCCAGTACTTC.

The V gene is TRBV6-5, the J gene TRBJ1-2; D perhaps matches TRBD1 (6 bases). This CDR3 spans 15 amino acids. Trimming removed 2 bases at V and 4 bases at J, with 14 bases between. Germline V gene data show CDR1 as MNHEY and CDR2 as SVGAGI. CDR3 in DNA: TGTGCCAGCAGTTACGGATGGGACAAAGTCTATGGCTACACCTTC. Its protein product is CASSYGWDKVYGYTF.

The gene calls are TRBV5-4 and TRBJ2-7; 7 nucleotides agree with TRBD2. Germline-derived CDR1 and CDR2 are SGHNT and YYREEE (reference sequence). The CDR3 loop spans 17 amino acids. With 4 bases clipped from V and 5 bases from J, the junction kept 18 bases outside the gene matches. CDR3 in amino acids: CASSTRQAGTPRDEQYF. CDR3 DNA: TGTGCCAGCAGCACCCGGCAAGCGGGAACACCGCGGGACGAGCAGTACTTC.

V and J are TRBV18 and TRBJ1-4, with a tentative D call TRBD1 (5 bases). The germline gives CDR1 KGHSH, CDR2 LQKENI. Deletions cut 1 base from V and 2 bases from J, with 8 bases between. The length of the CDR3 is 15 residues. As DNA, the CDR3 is TGTGCCAGCTCACCACAGGGGAGGACTAATGAAAAACTGTTTTTT. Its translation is CASSPQGRTNEKLFF.

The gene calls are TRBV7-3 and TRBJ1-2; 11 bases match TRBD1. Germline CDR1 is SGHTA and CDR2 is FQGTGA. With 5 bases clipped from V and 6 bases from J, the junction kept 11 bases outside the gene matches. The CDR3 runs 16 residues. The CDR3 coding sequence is TGTGCCAGCAGCAAATCCGGGACAGGGGGTGCTGATGGCTACACCTTC. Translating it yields CASSKSGTGGADGYTF.